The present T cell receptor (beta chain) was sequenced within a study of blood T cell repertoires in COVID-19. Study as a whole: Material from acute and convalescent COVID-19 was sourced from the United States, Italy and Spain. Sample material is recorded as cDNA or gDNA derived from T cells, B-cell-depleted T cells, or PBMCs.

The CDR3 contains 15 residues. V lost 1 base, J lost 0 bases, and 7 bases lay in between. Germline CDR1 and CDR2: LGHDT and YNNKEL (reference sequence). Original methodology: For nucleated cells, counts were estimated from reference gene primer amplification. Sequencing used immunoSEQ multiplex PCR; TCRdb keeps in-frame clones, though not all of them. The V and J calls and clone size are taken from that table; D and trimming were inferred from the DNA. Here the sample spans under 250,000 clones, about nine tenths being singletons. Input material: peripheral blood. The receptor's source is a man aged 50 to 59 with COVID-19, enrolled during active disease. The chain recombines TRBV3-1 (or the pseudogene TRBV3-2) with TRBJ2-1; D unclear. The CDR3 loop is CASSQATDSYNEQFF. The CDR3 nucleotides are TGTGCCAGCAGCCAAGCTACAGACTCCTACAATGAGCAGTTCTTC.